Sequencing of this TCR beta chain was carried out in a study of blood T cell repertoires in COVID-19. The CDR3 has 13 amino acids. V shed 0 bases, J shed 7 bases, and the junction held 5 bases outside the gene matches. Germline V lookup: CDR1 GTSNPN, CDR2 SVGIG (reference sequence). This clone was seen only once. Profiling relied on immunoSEQ multiplex PCR, and the TCRdb table lists in-frame clones only, not all of them. Among around 250,000 clones listed, roughly 81% were seen once. Specimen: PBMCs or T cells enriched from blood (not recorded which). The chain links TRBV30 to TRBJ1-2; 7 nucleotides line up with TRBD1. The source is a woman between 50 and 59 years old who had been exposed to COVID-19. The CDR3 loop is CAWSVQGKAGYTF. The CDR3 DNA reads as TGTGCCTGGAGTGTACAGGGGAAGGCTGGCTACACCTTC.